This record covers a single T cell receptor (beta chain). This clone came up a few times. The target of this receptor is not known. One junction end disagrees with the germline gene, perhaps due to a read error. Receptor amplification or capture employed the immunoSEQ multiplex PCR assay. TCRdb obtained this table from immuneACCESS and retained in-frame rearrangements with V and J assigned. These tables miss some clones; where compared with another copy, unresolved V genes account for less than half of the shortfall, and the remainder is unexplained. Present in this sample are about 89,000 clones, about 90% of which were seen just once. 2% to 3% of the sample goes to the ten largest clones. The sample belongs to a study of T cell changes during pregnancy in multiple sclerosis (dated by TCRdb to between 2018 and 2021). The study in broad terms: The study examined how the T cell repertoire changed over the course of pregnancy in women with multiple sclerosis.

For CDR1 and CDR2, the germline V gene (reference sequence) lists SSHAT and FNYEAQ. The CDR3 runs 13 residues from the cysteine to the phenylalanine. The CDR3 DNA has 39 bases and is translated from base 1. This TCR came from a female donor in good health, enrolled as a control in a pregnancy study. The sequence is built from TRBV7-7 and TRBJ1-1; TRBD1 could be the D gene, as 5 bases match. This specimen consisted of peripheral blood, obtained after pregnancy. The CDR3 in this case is CASSLQENTEAFF. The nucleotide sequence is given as TGTGCTAGCAGCTTACAGGAGAACACTGAAGCTTTCTTT.